A selection of T cell receptor beta chains follows, all from one sample in a study of T cell repertoires in cytomegalovirus infection. Each CDR3 protein is one row after TCRdb ran MiXCR on the reads. The sample consists of over 50,000 distinct CDR3 sequences, 20% to 25% of them appearing once. These TCRs' antigens remain unknown. The material sequenced was CD8+ T cells from cultured PBMCs, taken from culture after CMV antigen stimulation. These receptors all stem from a human donor in good health (CMV status not recorded). Some clones in this sample may be carry-over from other donors' samples. Both conserved end residues are part of each CDR3. D genes are given only for firm matches. Size is stated for part of the rows, as once, few or many counts, or as a class when the clone is expanded.

clone size	V gene	J gene	D gene	CDR3 protein	CDR3 DNA
-	TRBV7-9	TRBJ1-2	-	CASSLLDSDGAYGYTF	TGTGCCAGCAGCCTGCTAGACTCGGACGGAGCCTATGGCTACACCTTC
-	TRBV5-1	TRBJ1-1	-	CASSLDTYTEAFF	TGCGCCAGCAGCCTCGACACCTACACTGAAGCTTTCTTT
few	TRBV7-2	TRBJ2-7	TRBD1	CASSEGQAYEQYF	TGTGCCAGCAGCGAGGGACAGGCCTACGAGCAGTACTTC
-	TRBV6-6	TRBJ2-3	-	CASSADPSTDTQYF	TGTGCCAGCAGTGCCGACCCCAGCACAGATACGCAGTATTTT
-	TRBV12-3/TRBV12-4	TRBJ2-6	-	CASSPTAGANVLTF	TGTGCCAGCAGCCCGACGGCTGGGGCCAACGTCCTGACTTTC
few	TRBV7-8	TRBJ2-5	TRBD2	CASSFRRALAGEQETQYF	TGTGCCAGCAGCTTTAGGAGGGCACTAGCGGGGGAACAAGAGACCCAGTACTTC
-	TRBV7-2	TRBJ2-7	TRBD1	CASSWTGTDSYEQYF	TGTGCCAGCAGCTGGACCGGGACAGACTCCTACGAGCAGTACTTC
-	TRBV7-2	TRBJ2-7	-	CASSSPTAYEQYF	TGTGCCAGCAGCTCCCCCACCGCCTACGAGCAGTACTTC
few	TRBV12-3/TRBV12-4	TRBJ2-7	-	CASSPGPDYEQYF	TGTGCCAGCAGCCCTGGACCCGACTACGAGCAGTACTTC
-	TRBV6-2/TRBV6-3	TRBJ2-1	-	CASADPTKSYNEQFF	TGTGCCAGCGCCGATCCAACTAAGTCCTACAATGAGCAGTTCTTC
many	TRBV7-6	TRBJ1-4	-	CASRFAPRTNEKLFF	TGTGCCAGCAGGTTCGCCCCCAGGACTAATGAAAAACTGTTTTTT
many	TRBV6-4	TRBJ2-1	TRBD1	CASSAGTGGYNEQFF	TGTGCCAGCAGTGCCGGGACAGGGGGCTACAATGAGCAGTTCTTC
-	TRBV7-6	TRBJ2-7	TRBD1	CASSFGQGAIYEQYF	TGTGCCAGCAGTTTCGGACAGGGGGCAATTTACGAGCAGTACTTC
-	TRBV7-2	TRBJ1-6	-	CASSLAPGEAPNSPLHF	TGTGCCAGCAGCTTAGCGCCGGGCGAGGCACCCAATTCACCCCTCCACTTT
few	TRBV12-3/TRBV12-4	TRBJ1-1	-	CASRGTSGLAKNTEAFF	TGTGCCAGCAGAGGTACCTCGGGGTTAGCCAAGAACACTGAAGCTTTCTTT
-	TRBV9	TRBJ2-5	TRBD2	CASSPRGERGPVETQYF	TGTGCCAGCAGCCCCCGGGGGGAGCGGGGGCCGGTGGAGACCCAGTACTTC
few	TRBV7-8	TRBJ2-6	-	CASSLDPQGNVLTF	TGTGCCAGCAGCTTAGATCCCCAGGGGAACGTCCTGACTTTC
-	TRBV25-1	TRBJ2-7	-	CASSDPAGTAPYEQYF	TGTGCCAGCAGTGATCCGGCTGGAACAGCTCCCTACGAGCAGTACTTC
large	TRBV7-8	TRBJ2-3	TRBD2	CASSSYSGGNIFHTDTQYF	TGTGCCAGCAGCTCCTATAGCGGGGGGAACATCTTTCACACAGATACGCAGTATTTT
-	TRBV14	TRBJ1-1	-	CASSQLGGRNTEAFF	TGTGCCAGCAGCCAATTGGGGGGTCGGAACACTGAAGCTTTCTTT
few	TRBV6-6	TRBJ1-1	TRBD1	CASSYLGQDPGNTEAFF	TGTGCCAGCAGTTACCTCGGACAGGACCCAGGGAACACTGAAGCTTTCTTT
-	TRBV7-2	TRBJ1-1	-	CASSRGVEAFF	TGTGCCAGCAGCAGAGGGGTTGAAGCTTTCTTT
few	TRBV12-3/TRBV12-4	TRBJ2-5	TRBD1	CASSGTGSGETQYF	TGTGCCAGCAGTGGGACAGGGAGCGGAGAGACCCAGTACTTC
many	TRBV7-2	TRBJ1-4	-	CASSLGHATNEKLFF	TGTGCCAGCAGCTTAGGACACGCAACTAATGAAAAACTGTTTTTT
few	TRBV4-1	TRBJ1-5	-	CASSQENNQPQHF	TGCGCCAGCAGCCAAGAAAACAATCAGCCCCAGCATTTT
many	TRBV7-8	TRBJ2-1	TRBD1	CASSIDRDTYNEQFF	TGTGCCAGCAGCATCGACAGGGATACCTACAATGAGCAGTTCTTC
few	TRBV7-9	TRBJ1-1	-	CASSSPDSMNTEAFF	TGTGCCAGCAGCTCCCCGGACAGTATGAACACTGAAGCTTTCTTT
few	TRBV11-2	TRBJ1-3	-	CASSLAPVTGGNTIYF	TGTGCCAGCAGCTTAGCCCCGGTGACCGGTGGAAACACCATATATTTT
few	TRBV9	TRBJ1-2	TRBD1	CASRGQNYGYTF	TGTGCCAGCAGGGGACAGAACTATGGCTACACCTTC
-	TRBV6-2/TRBV6-3	TRBJ2-7	-	CASSYSGARKDYEQYF	TGTGCCAGCAGTTACTCCGGGGCCCGAAAAGACTACGAGCAGTACTTC
-	TRBV2	TRBJ2-2	TRBD1	CASSETGADTGELFF	TGTGCCAGCAGTGAAACAGGGGCGGACACCGGGGAGCTGTTTTTT
-	TRBV6-6	TRBJ2-7	TRBD2	CASSTGLAGGQYEQYF	TGTGCCAGCAGTACGGGACTAGCGGGGGGCCAGTACGAGCAGTACTTC
many	TRBV4-1	TRBJ1-1	TRBD1	CASSQVGLRGQEVLYTEAFF	TGCGCCAGCAGCCAAGTTGGCCTCAGGGGGCAGGAGGTCCTCTACACTGAAGCTTTCTTT
few	TRBV4-1	TRBJ2-7	-	CASSQYESYEQYF	TGCGCCAGCAGCCAATATGAAAGCTACGAGCAGTACTTC
few	TRBV6-4	TRBJ1-6	TRBD1	CASRGQGGNSPLHF	TGTGCCAGCAGAGGACAGGGAGGAAATTCACCCCTCCACTTT
few	TRBV11-2	TRBJ2-3	-	CASSVGGASTDTQYF	TGTGCCAGCAGCGTAGGGGGGGCTAGCACAGATACGCAGTATTTT
-	TRBV11-2	TRBJ1-1	-	CASSPRDRLGAEAFF	TGTGCCAGCAGCCCCCGAGACAGGCTCGGGGCCGAAGCTTTCTTT
-	TRBV7-6	TRBJ1-1	-	CASSPRGLDTEAFF	TGTGCCAGCAGCCCCAGGGGCCTCGACACTGAAGCTTTCTTT
-	TRBV7-6	TRBJ2-7	TRBD1	CASSQTGDYEQYF	TGTGCCAGCAGCCAGACAGGGGACTACGAGCAGTACTTC
many	TRBV7-2	TRBJ2-4	-	CASSLDGSTGLVQYF	TGTGCCAGCAGCTTAGATGGGTCGACAGGCCTAGTTCAGTACTTC
few	TRBV27	TRBJ1-1	TRBD1	CATQGDTEAFF	TGTGCCACACAGGGGGACACTGAAGCTTTCTTT
-	TRBV7-2	TRBJ1-2	-	CASSLRARTNYGYTF	TGTGCCAGCAGCTTAAGGGCTCGCACGAACTATGGCTACACCTTC
-	TRBV7-9	TRBJ1-1	-	CASSLYNTEAFF	TGTGCCAGCAGCCTATATAACACTGAAGCTTTCTTT
few	TRBV7-2	TRBJ2-7	-	CASSPSSVYEQYF	TGTGCCAGCAGCCCCTCTAGCGTGTACGAGCAGTACTTC
-	TRBV12-3/TRBV12-4	TRBJ2-2	-	CASSSLLAGELFF	TGTGCCAGCAGTTCATTATTGGCCGGGGAGCTGTTTTTT
many	TRBV4-2	TRBJ2-7	-	CASSQGHNEQYF	TGTGCCAGCAGCCAAGGGCACAACGAGCAGTACTTC
-	TRBV7-9	TRBJ2-7	-	CASSLTRGARGYEQYF	TGTGCCAGCAGCTTAACGCGCGGGGCCCGGGGGTACGAGCAGTACTTC
-	TRBV7-8	TRBJ1-5	-	CASSSQSRYSNQPQHF	TGTGCCAGCAGCTCCCAGTCCCGCTATAGCAATCAGCCCCAGCATTTT
few	TRBV12-3/TRBV12-4	TRBJ1-5	TRBD1	CASSTDREEGQPQHF	TGTGCCAGCAGCACGGACAGGGAAGAAGGTCAGCCCCAGCATTTT
once	TRBV7-2	TRBJ1-2	-	CASSLARAGEGYGYTF	TGTGCCAGCAGCTTAGCGCGGGCAGGGGAGGGATACGGCTACACCTTC
many	TRBV7-8	TRBJ2-1	TRBD2	CASSFRTSGGPNEQFF	TGTGCCAGCAGCTTTCGGACTAGCGGGGGCCCCAATGAGCAGTTCTTC
-	TRBV7-9	TRBJ2-5	-	CASNPPDISEETQYF	TGTGCCAGCAACCCCCCGGACATATCGGAAGAGACCCAGTACTTC
-	TRBV28	TRBJ2-3	TRBD2	CASSSGRLAASTDTQYF	TGTGCCAGCAGTTCGGGAAGGCTAGCGGCGAGCACAGATACGCAGTATTTT
-	TRBV4-1	TRBJ1-2	TRBD1	CASSQDWDRETTF	TGCGCCAGCAGCCAAGATTGGGACAGGGAGACCACCTTC
few	TRBV4-3	TRBJ2-1	TRBD2	CASSQDGLAGGNEQFF	TGCGCCAGCAGCCAAGATGGGCTAGCGGGGGGTAATGAGCAGTTCTTC